A selection of T cell receptor beta chains follows, all from one sample in a study of early stage breast cancer tumors. Here immunoSEQ multiplex PCR was the method, and the copy in TCRdb shows in-frame clones only, minus some. The sample yields 45,000 to 65,000 clones, around 78% seen once. Sequences were obtained from blood. These receptors were collected from a person in their forties with breast cancer. CDR3s include the opening cysteine and the closing phenylalanine or tryptophan. The order of the fields is clone size, D gene, V gene, J gene, CDR3 protein, CDR3 DNA. A D gene is named only where the DNA matches it firmly. Only some rows state a clone size, as once, few, many or a class for expanded clones.

>NA|NA|TRBV29-1|TRBJ1-1
CSVEDLSAGWGMRNTEAFF
TGCAGCGTTGAAGATCTTTCGGCAGGTTGGGGGATGCGGAACACTGAAGCTTTCTTT
>NA|NA|TRBV5-8|TRBJ2-1
CASSMGPYNEQFF
TGTGCCAGCAGCATGGGACCCTACAATGAGCAGTTCTTC
>NA|TRBD1|TRBV30|TRBJ1-2
CAWSLRDRVRGYTF
TGTGCCTGGAGCCTGCGGGACAGGGTTCGGGGCTACACCTTC
>once|TRBD2|TRBV5-1|TRBJ2-1
CASSLEREFLNEQFF
TGCGCCAGCAGTTTGGAGCGGGAGTTTCTCAATGAGCAGTTCTTC
>few|TRBD1|TRBV19|TRBJ1-1
CASSIRQGGPEAFF
TGTGCCAGTAGTATAAGACAGGGTGGGCCTGAAGCTTTCTTT
>few|NA|TRBV18|TRBJ1-1
CASSQQEGNTEAFF
TGTGCCAGCTCACAGCAGGAGGGGAACACTGAAGCTTTCTTT
>NA|NA|TRBV5-6|TRBJ2-5
CASSLSKKTQYF
TGTGCCAGCAGCTTGAGTAAGAAGACCCAGTACTTC
>NA|NA|TRBV30|TRBJ1-4
CAWSPNANEKLFF
TGTGCCTGGAGCCCGAACGCTAATGAAAAACTGTTTTTT
>once|TRBD1|TRBV5-5|TRBJ1-3
CASSLTRGQSSGNTIYF
TGTGCCAGCAGCTTGACCAGGGGGCAAAGCTCTGGAAACACCATATATTTT
>NA|NA|TRBV5-8|TRBJ1-3
CASSPLGSGNTIYF
TGTGCCAGCAGCCCGCTGGGTTCCGGAAACACCATATATTTT
>NA|NA|TRBV7-9|TRBJ2-3
CASSLGPDTQYF
TGTGCCAGCAGCTTAGGTCCAGATACGCAGTATTTT
>NA|TRBD2|TRBV29-1|TRBJ2-3
CSAVLATDTQYF
TGCAGCGCCGTACTAGCGACAGATACGCAGTATTTT
>NA|NA|TRBV11-3|TRBJ2-1
CASSLDALAEQFF
TGTGCCAGCAGCTTAGATGCGCTAGCGGAGCAGTTCTTC
>NA|NA|TRBV18|TRBJ1-1
CASYLTAGDTEAFF
TGTGCCAGCTACCTGACAGCAGGGGACACTGAAGCTTTCTTT
>NA|TRBD1|TRBV7-2|TRBJ2-1
CASRRSGTGRDEQFF
TGTGCCAGCAGGAGATCCGGGACAGGAAGGGATGAGCAGTTCTTC
>few|TRBD2|TRBV18|TRBJ2-3
CASSPTSGLAGGRDTQYF
TGTGCCAGCTCACCCACTTCTGGACTAGCGGGAGGGCGTGATACGCAGTATTTT
>NA|NA|TRBV6-5|TRBJ1-4
CASSYQGRGEKLFF
TGTGCCAGCAGTTACCAGGGGCGAGGTGAAAAACTGTTTTTT
>NA|TRBD1|TRBV2|TRBJ2-6
CASRPPTGSGANVLTF
TGTGCCAGCAGACCCCCGACAGGGTCTGGGGCCAACGTCCTGACTTTC
>NA|NA|TRBV28|TRBJ1-2
CASVEGSRRYGYTF
TGTGCCAGCGTTGAGGGGAGTAGGAGGTATGGCTACACCTTC
>NA|TRBD2|TRBV9|TRBJ2-1
CASSAGAGGPSYNEQFF
TGTGCCAGCAGCGCGGGCGCGGGGGGCCCAAGCTACAATGAGCAGTTCTTC
>NA|NA|TRBV6-5|TRBJ1-3
CASSYSLGVNTIYF
TGTGCCAGCAGTTACTCGTTAGGGGTAAACACCATATATTTT
>NA|NA|TRBV5-1|TRBJ1-1
CASSWGGGRTEAFF
TGCGCCAGCAGCTGGGGAGGGGGAAGGACTGAAGCTTTCTTT
>once|NA|TRBV2|TRBJ1-6
CASSWGTNYNSPLHF
TGTGCCAGCAGTTGGGGAACCAACTATAATTCACCCCTCCACTTT
>NA|NA|TRBV21-1|TRBJ2-7
CASSKEVLAGVLEQYF
TGTGCCAGCAGCAAAGAGGTACTAGCGGGAGTTCTCGAGCAGTACTTC
>NA|NA|TRBV5-6|TRBJ2-7
CASSLTGGDSLYEQYF
TGTGCCAGCAGCTTGACTGGGGGGGACAGCCTCTACGAGCAGTACTTC
>NA|NA|TRBV11-3|TRBJ1-1
CASSSNRLGTPEAFF
TGTGCCAGCAGCTCCAATCGACTGGGAACCCCTGAAGCTTTCTTT
>few|NA|TRBV4-1|TRBJ2-1
CASSHASQGAENEQFF
TGCGCCAGCAGCCATGCCTCCCAGGGCGCGGAAAATGAGCAGTTCTTC
>NA|TRBD2|TRBV2|TRBJ2-1
CASIQLAGVGNEQFF
TGTGCCAGCATCCAACTAGCGGGAGTCGGCAATGAGCAGTTCTTC
>NA|NA|TRBV4-1|TRBJ2-3
CASSLLGSTDTQYF
TGCGCCAGCAGCCTCCTGGGGAGCACAGATACGCAGTATTTT
>NA|TRBD1|TRBV5-6|TRBJ2-2
CASNFGQGGGTGELFF
TGTGCCAGCAACTTCGGACAGGGGGGAGGCACCGGGGAGCTGTTTTTT
>NA|TRBD1|TRBV6-4|TRBJ2-3
CASSVPRQGQSDTQYF
TGTGCCAGCAGTGTACCCCGACAGGGGCAATCAGATACGCAGTATTTT
>NA|TRBD2|TRBV29-1|TRBJ2-7
CSVAAGALTIAGGPGQYF
TGCAGCGTTGCGGCCGGGGCTCTAACCATAGCGGGAGGGCCGGGGCAGTACTTC
>NA|NA|TRBV19|TRBJ1-3
CASNRGGNGNTIYF
TGTGCCAGTAACCGGGGAGGGAACGGAAACACCATATATTTT
>NA|NA|TRBV7-9|TRBJ2-1
CASSSSGDNEQFF
TGTGCCAGCAGTTCCTCTGGGGACAATGAGCAGTTCTTC
>NA|NA|TRBV7-9|TRBJ2-5
CASSQSPQETQYF
TGTGCCAGCAGCCAGAGCCCCCAAGAGACCCAGTACTTC
>medium-sized|TRBD2|TRBV5-6|TRBJ2-7
CASSPGGGLFYEQYF
TGTGCCAGCAGTCCGGGGGGGGGCCTGTTCTACGAGCAGTACTTC
>NA|NA|TRBV5-5|TRBJ2-7
CASSLVRFNYEQYF
TGTGCCAGCAGCTTGGTACGCTTCAACTACGAGCAGTACTTC
>NA|TRBD1|TRBV7-2|TRBJ2-1
CASSPITGVWGNEQFF
TGTGCCAGCAGCCCTATTACAGGGGTATGGGGCAATGAGCAGTTCTTC
>NA|NA|TRBV6-7|TRBJ1-2
CASSGGEEFGYGYTF
TGTGCCAGCAGTGGGGGGGAGGAGTTCGGCTATGGCTACACCTTC
>NA|NA|TRBV19|TRBJ1-2
CASSIVVGAENGYTF
TGTGCCAGTAGTATTGTGGTAGGCGCAGAGAATGGCTACACCTTC
>NA|TRBD2|TRBV2|TRBJ2-7
CASSEENSGSYEQYF
TGTGCCAGCAGTGAAGAGAATAGCGGGAGTTACGAGCAGTACTTC
>NA|NA|TRBV11-3|TRBJ1-5
CASSAGINQPQHF
TGTGCCAGCAGCGCGGGAATAAATCAGCCCCAGCATTTT